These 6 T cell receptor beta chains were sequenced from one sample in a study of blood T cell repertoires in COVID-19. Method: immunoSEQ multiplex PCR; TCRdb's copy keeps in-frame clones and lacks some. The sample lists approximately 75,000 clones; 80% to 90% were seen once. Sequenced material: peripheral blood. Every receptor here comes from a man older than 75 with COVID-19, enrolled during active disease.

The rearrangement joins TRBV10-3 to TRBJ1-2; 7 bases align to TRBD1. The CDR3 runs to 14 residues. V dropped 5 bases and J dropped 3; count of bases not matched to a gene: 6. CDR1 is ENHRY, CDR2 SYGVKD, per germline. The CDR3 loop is CAISYRDRDYGYTF. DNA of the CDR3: TGTGCCATCAGTTACCGGGACAGAGACTATGGCTACACCTTC.

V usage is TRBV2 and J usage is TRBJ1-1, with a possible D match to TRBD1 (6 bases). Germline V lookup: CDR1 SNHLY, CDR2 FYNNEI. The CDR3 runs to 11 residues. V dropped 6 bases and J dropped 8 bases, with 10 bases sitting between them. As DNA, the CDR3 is TGTGCCAGCAGGCCAGACAGGGAAGCTTTCTTT. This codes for CASRPDREAFF.

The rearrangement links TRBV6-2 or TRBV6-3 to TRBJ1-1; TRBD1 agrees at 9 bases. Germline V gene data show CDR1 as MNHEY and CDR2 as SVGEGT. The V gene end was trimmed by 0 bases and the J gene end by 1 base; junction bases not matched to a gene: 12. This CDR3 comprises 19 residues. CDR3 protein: CASSYSYTGGPNENTEAFF. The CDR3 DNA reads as TGTGCCAGCAGTTACTCGTACACAGGGGGCCCGAACGAGAACACTGAAGCTTTCTTT.

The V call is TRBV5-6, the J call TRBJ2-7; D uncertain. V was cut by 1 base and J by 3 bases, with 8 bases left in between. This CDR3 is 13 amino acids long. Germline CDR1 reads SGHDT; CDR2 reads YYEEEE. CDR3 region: CASSLNRLYEQYF. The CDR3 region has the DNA TGTGCCAGCAGCTTGAATCGTCTCTACGAGCAGTACTTC.

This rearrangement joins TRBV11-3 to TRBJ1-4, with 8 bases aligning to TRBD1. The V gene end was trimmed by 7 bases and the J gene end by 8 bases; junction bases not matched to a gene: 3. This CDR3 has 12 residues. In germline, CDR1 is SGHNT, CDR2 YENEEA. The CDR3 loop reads CASTTGGEKLFF. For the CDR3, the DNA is TGTGCCAGCACCACAGGGGGGGAAAAACTGTTTTTT.

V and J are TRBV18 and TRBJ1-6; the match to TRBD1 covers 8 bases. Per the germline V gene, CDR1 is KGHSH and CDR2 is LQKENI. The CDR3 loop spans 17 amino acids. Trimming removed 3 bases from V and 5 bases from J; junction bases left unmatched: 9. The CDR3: CASSPTAGGSDNSPLHF. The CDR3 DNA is TGTGCCAGCTCACCCACGGCAGGGGGCTCAGATAATTCACCCCTCCACTTT. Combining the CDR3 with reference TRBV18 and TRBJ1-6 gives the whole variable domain NAGVMQNPRHLVRRRGQEARLRCSPMKGHSHVYWYRQLPEEGLKFMVYLQKENIIDESGMPKERFSAEFPKEGPSILRIQQVVRGDSAAYFCASSPTAGGSDNSPLHFGNGTRLTVT.